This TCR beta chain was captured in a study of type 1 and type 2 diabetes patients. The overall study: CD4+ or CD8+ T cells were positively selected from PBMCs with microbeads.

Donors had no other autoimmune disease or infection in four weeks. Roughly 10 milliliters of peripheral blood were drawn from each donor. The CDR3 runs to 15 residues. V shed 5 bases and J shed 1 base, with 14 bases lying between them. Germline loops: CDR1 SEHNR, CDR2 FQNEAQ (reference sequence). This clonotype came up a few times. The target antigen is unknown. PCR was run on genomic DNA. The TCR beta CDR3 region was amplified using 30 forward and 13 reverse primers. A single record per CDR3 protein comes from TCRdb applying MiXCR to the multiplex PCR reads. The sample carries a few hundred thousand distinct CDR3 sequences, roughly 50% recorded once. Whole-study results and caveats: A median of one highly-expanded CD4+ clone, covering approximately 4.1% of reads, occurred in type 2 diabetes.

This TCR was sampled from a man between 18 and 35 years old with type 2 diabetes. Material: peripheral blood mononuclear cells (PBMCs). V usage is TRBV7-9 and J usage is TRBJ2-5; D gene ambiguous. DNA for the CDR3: TGTGCCAGCAGCCCAACCTTCGGGTCCCAAGAGACCCAGTACTTC. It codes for CASSPTFGSQETQYF.